This passage covers 24 T cell receptor beta chains from one sample sequenced in a study of OX40 agonist ivuxolimab in advanced cancers. Libraries were constructed by the immunoSEQ multiplex PCR assay. This immuneACCESS table, as held by TCRdb, lists in-frame sequences with V and J called but not all clones. Of the missing ones, under half trace to an unresolved V gene in checked studies; the others have no known cause. The table for this sample lists some 26,000 clones; approximately 80% of them were counted only once. Of the sample, approximately 26% falls within the top ten clones. Sequencing used CD4+ or CD8+ T cells sorted from blood, obtained in a trial of the OX40 agonist ivuxolimab. The receptor source for this set is an adult with an advanced solid tumor such as melanoma, head and neck, liver or kidney cancer.

In its sample, this clone was seen a few times. This chain joins TRBV28 and TRBJ1-2; possible D gene TRBD1, 5 bases. V lost 4 bases and J 4 bases, leaving 16 bases between the germline ends. From germline, CDR1 is MDHEN and CDR2 SYDVKM. The CDR3 sequence is 15 residues long. The CDR3, as DNA: TGTGCCAGCAGTTCGAGGTTCGGGGCTAGCTATGGCTACACCTTC. It translates to CASSSRFGASYGYTF.

The chain uses TRBV11-3 and TRBJ2-2; D is unresolved. The CDR3 length is 17 residues. CDR1 and CDR2 (germline): SGHNT, YENEEA. V dropped 5 bases and J dropped 6 bases, with 22 bases sitting between them. The CDR3 region is CASSPGPGRTSAGELFF. For the CDR3, the DNA is TGTGCCAGCAGCCCAGGACCAGGACGAACTTCGGCCGGGGAGCTGTTTTTT.

DNA of the CDR3: TGTGCCAGCAGTTTAGACAGGGGGATGGGGCAGTTCTTC. This codes for CASSLDRGMGQFF. The J gene is TRBJ2-1, the V gene TRBV27; 9 bases match TRBD1. The CDR3 runs to 13 residues. V shed 2 bases and J 12 bases; nucleotides not matched to a gene: 5. Germline lookup yields CDR1 MNHEY and CDR2 SMNVEV (reference sequence).

This clone has just one count. This chain joins TRBV5-1 and TRBJ1-1, with TRBD1 identical over 8 bases. CDR3 size: 15 residues. The trim removed 4 bases at V and 3 bases at J, leaving 8 bases unmatched. The V gene's germline CDR1 is SGHRS and CDR2 YFSETQ. The CDR3 sequence: CASSAGQAVYTEAFF. The CDR3 nucleotides are TGCGCCAGCAGCGCGGGACAGGCGGTCTACACTGAAGCTTTCTTT.

The CDR3 DNA sequence: TGTGCCAGCAGCGTAGGGGGGTCCGGGGTCGAGCAGTACTTC. Translated, it gives CASSVGGSGVEQYF. V and J are TRBV9 and TRBJ2-7; D may correspond to TRBD1 or TRBD2 (5 bases each). Germline V lookup: CDR1 SGDLS, CDR2 YYNGEE. V was cut by 0 bases and J by 6 bases, with 13 bases left in between. There are 14 residues in the CDR3.

The chain carries TRBV14 and TRBJ1-3, with D possibly being TRBD1 (5 bases). CDR1 and CDR2 (germline): SGHDN, FVKESK. This CDR3 is built from 14 residues. V lost 3 bases and J lost 2, with 8 bases in between. Here the CDR3 DNA reads TGTGCCAGCAGCCATGGGGGTCCTGGAAACACCATATATTTT. Translating it yields CASSHGGPGNTIYF.

The chain couples TRBV5-1 to TRBJ2-1, with a possible D match to TRBD2 (5 bases). This CDR3 is 14 amino acids long. Looked up from germline, CDR1 is SGHRS and CDR2 is YFSETQ. V dropped 4 bases and J dropped 4 bases, with 12 bases sitting between them. The CDR3 spells CASSPDLGYNEQFF. DNA for the CDR3: TGCGCCAGCAGCCCGGACTTGGGGTACAATGAGCAGTTCTTC.

This clone was found once. The chain joins TRBV6-5 to TRBJ2-7, with D possibly being TRBD1 or TRBD2 (5 bases each). The V gene lost 4 bases and the J gene lost 5 bases, with 6 bases spanning the gap. Germline V CDR1 and CDR2: MNHEY, SVGAGI. The length of the CDR3 is 11 residues. The chain's CDR3 is CASSLGDEQYF. The DNA of the CDR3 is TGTGCCAGCAGTTTGGGGGACGAGCAGTACTTC.

This chain joins TRBV2 and TRBJ2-1; 12 bases fit TRBD1. CDR1 is SNHLY and CDR2 is FYNNEI in the germline V gene. V shed 7 bases and J 7 bases; nucleotides not matched to a gene: 8. The CDR3 is 15 amino acids. CDR3 coding DNA: TGTGCCAGCACACCGGGACAGGGGGCTCTAAATGAGCAGTTCTTC. Its translation is CASTPGQGALNEQFF.

CDR3 sequence: CASSLGVQETQYF. DNA for the CDR3: TGTGCCAGCAGCTTAGGAGTCCAAGAGACCCAGTACTTC. The chain recombines TRBV11-3 with TRBJ2-5, with no clear D. CDR3 length: 13 residues. The germline V gene has CDR1 SGHNT and CDR2 YENEEA. Trimming left V 1 base short and J 1 base short, with 4 bases between.

The chain couples TRBV5-1 to TRBJ1-1; possibly TRBD1 for D (5 bases). The CDR3 sequence is 17 residues long. Trimming shortened V by 2 bases and J by 5 bases, and 22 bases separated the two germline ends. Germline loops: CDR1 SGHRS, CDR2 YFSETQ. CDR3 loop: CASSFPRSTGLGTEAFF. The CDR3 DNA follows: TGCGCCAGCAGCTTTCCGAGATCAACAGGTTTGGGGACTGAAGCTTTCTTT. Supplemented by reference TRBV5-1 and TRBJ1-1, the full variable domain reads KAGVTQTPRYLIKTRGQQVTLSCSPISGHRSVSWYQQTPGQGLQFLFEYFSETQRNKGNFPGRFSGRQFSNSRSEMNVSTLELGDSALYLCASSFPRSTGLGTEAFFGQGTRLTVV.

CDR3 nucleotides: TGTGCCAGCAGCCCGGGACCCTCGGGGAATGAGCAGTTCTTC. Its translation is CASSPGPSGNEQFF. The gene calls are TRBV14 and TRBJ2-1; D possibly uses TRBD1 or TRBD2 (5 bases each). V dropped 4 bases and J dropped 7 bases, with 14 bases sitting between them. This CDR3 comprises 14 residues. Germline loops: CDR1 SGHDN, CDR2 FVKESK. Looking up the rest from reference TRBV14 and TRBJ2-1 gives the full variable domain: EAGVTQFPSHSVIEKGQTVTLRCDPISGHDNLYWYRRVMGKEIKFLLHFVKESKQDESGMPNNRFLAERTGGTYSTLKVQPAELEDSGVYFCASSPGPSGNEQFFGPGTRLTVL.

This chain joins TRBV9 and TRBJ1-5; D remains unclear. Germline assignment: CDR1 SGDLS and CDR2 YYNGEE. V was clipped by 0 bases and J by 4 bases, with 5 bases between them. The CDR3 covers 13 residues. The CDR3 sequence is CASSVGSNQPQHF. The CDR3 DNA follows: TGTGCCAGCAGCGTAGGAAGTAATCAGCCCCAGCATTTT.

The CDR3 protein is CSVEEAVEAFF. The CDR3 coding sequence is TGCAGCGTTGAAGAGGCGGTTGAAGCTTTCTTT. The chain carries TRBV29-1 and TRBJ1-1; D call uncertain. The length of the CDR3 is 11 residues. The germline V gene has CDR1 SQVTM and CDR2 ANQGSEA. Trimming left V 0 bases short and J 7 bases short, with 6 bases between.

This clone was detected only a few times. The chain combines TRBV7-9 with TRBJ2-2; 7 bases align to TRBD1. CDR1 SEHNR and CDR2 FQNEAQ come from the germline V gene (reference sequence). V trimming: 5 bases; J trimming: 6 bases; junction bases outside the gene matches: 3. The CDR3 covers 13 residues. CDR3 sequence: CASSGTASGELFF. The CDR3 nucleotides are TGTGCCAGCAGCGGGACAGCCTCCGGGGAGCTGTTTTTT. The full variable domain, with the rest looked up from reference TRBV7-9 and TRBJ2-2, is DTGVSQNPRHKITKRGQNVTFRCDPISEHNRLYWYRQTLGQGPEFLTYFQNEAQLEKSRLLSDRFSAERPKGSFSTLEIQRTEQGDSAMYLCASSGTASGELFFGEGSRLTVL.

In nucleotides, the CDR3 is TGTGCCAGCAGCGTAGGGACAGGGGGCCTTACAGATGAGCAGTTCTTC. Encoded protein: CASSVGTGGLTDEQFF. The chain employs TRBV7-3 and TRBJ2-1; 12 nucleotides line up with TRBD1. The CDR3 is 16 residues long. Germline trimming cut 5 bases from V and 8 bases from J; bases unmatched to any gene: 10. Germline values: CDR1 SGHTA, CDR2 FQGTGA.

This clone has only one observation. This chain connects TRBV19 to TRBJ2-1; 7 nucleotides align to TRBD2. The CDR3 is 15 residues long. With V trimmed by 6 bases and J by 2 bases, 7 bases remained unmatched. The V gene's germline CDR1 is LNHDA and CDR2 SQIVND (reference sequence). In nucleotides, the CDR3 is TGTGCCAGTAGCCGGAGCGGGGAACCCTACAATGAGCAGTTCTTC. Protein sequence: CASSRSGEPYNEQFF.

This chain joins TRBV11-2 and TRBJ2-2; D could derive from TRBD1 or TRBD2 (5 bases each). The germline V gene has CDR1 SGHAT and CDR2 FQNNGV. V lost 1 base, J lost 0 bases, and 15 bases lay in between. This CDR3 comprises 18 residues. In DNA, the CDR3 is TGTGCCAGCAGCTTAGCAGGGACCAAGCTCGCGAACACCGGGGAGCTGTTTTTT. It encodes CASSLAGTKLANTGELFF. Variable domain in full (rest from reference TRBV11-2 and TRBJ2-2): EAGVAQSPRYKIIEKRQSVAFWCNPISGHATLYWYQQILGQGPKLLIQFQNNGVVDDSQLPKDRFSAERLKGVDSTLKIQPAKLEDSAVYLCASSLAGTKLANTGELFFGEGSRLTVL.

The rearrangement joins TRBV27 to TRBJ2-3; 11 nucleotides align to TRBD1. The CDR3 contains 17 residues. Germline V gene lookup returns CDR1 MNHEY and CDR2 SMNVEV (reference sequence). V trimming: 4 bases; J trimming: 5 bases; junction bases outside the gene matches: 11. CDR3 DNA sequence: TGTGCCAGCAGTTCCGTATATGGACAGGGGGCTCTAGATACGCAGTATTTT. Its translation: CASSSVYGQGALDTQYF.

V gene TRBV5-1 combines with J gene TRBJ2-7; 8 bases are a match to TRBD1. Unmatched junction bases numbered 10, after V lost 5 bases and J lost 6 bases. This CDR3 comprises 14 residues. Germline V gives CDR1 SGHRS, CDR2 YFSETQ. This chain's CDR3 is CASRNGQGMFEQYF. As DNA, the CDR3 is TGCGCCAGCAGGAATGGACAGGGAATGTTCGAGCAGTACTTC.

The chain joins TRBV19 to TRBJ1-1; D ambiguous. Germline values: CDR1 LNHDA, CDR2 SQIVND (reference sequence). V was trimmed by 5 bases and J by 0 bases, leaving 10 bases between them. CDR3 length equals 14 residues. The CDR3 DNA follows: TGTGCCAGTAGTCACTACTCGATGAACACTGAAGCTTTCTTT. It translates to CASSHYSMNTEAFF.

The genes are TRBV11-1 and TRBJ2-5, with a tentative D call TRBD1 (5 bases). The end of the DNA fits TRBJ2-7 better, so the J call may be wrong. Germline-derived CDR1 and CDR2 are SGHAT and FQDESV (reference sequence). This CDR3 spans 15 amino acids. The CDR3 DNA reads TGTGCCAGCAGCTTAGGGCAGGGCGTCTCCTACGAGCAGTACTTC. Encoded protein: CASSLGQGVSYEQYF.

The V call is TRBV7-8, the J call TRBJ2-7; 7 bases fit TRBD2. The V gene end was trimmed by 7 bases and the J gene end by 6 bases; junction bases not matched to a gene: 12. The CDR3 totals 14 residues. The germline gives CDR1 SGHVS, CDR2 FQNEAQ. CDR3 sequence reads: CASNLLGGSGEQYF. The CDR3 bases are TGTGCCAGCAACCTGTTGGGGGGGTCGGGCGAGCAGTACTTC. Looking up the rest from reference TRBV7-8 and TRBJ2-7 gives the full variable domain: GAGVSQSPRYKVAKRGQDVALRCDPISGHVSLFWYQQALGQGPEFLTYFQNEAQLDKSGLPSDRFFAERPEGSVSTLKIQRTQQEDSAVYLCASNLLGGSGEQYFGPGTRLTVT.

This chain uses TRBV4-1 with TRBJ2-7, with D possibly TRBD1 on 6 matching bases. This CDR3 has 14 amino acids. The germline V and J ends were trimmed by 0 bases and 1 base, with 7 bases remaining between them. Per the germline V gene, CDR1 is MGHRA and CDR2 is YSYEKL. The CDR3 is CASSQEDSSYEQYF. CDR3 in DNA: TGCGCCAGCAGCCAAGAGGACAGTTCCTACGAGCAGTACTTC.